A selection of T cell receptor beta chains follows, all from one sample in a study of naive and memory T cell subsets. From the UMI-ligation and nested PCR reads, TCRdb called clonotypes with MiXCR, one entry per CDR3 protein. The sample records 120,000 to 150,000 distinct CDR3 sequences, roughly 20% being singletons. Sequenced: naive CD4+ T cells from blood. The receptor set was obtained from a human donor in good health. Both conserved end residues are part of each CDR3. D genes are given only for firm matches. The size of a clone is reported for some rows only, either as once, few or many, or as a class for expanded clones.

clone size: .
J gene: TRBJ1-3
D gene: TRBD1
V gene: TRBV12-3/TRBV12-4
CDR3 protein: CASRTTLGQGFRRSGNTIYF
CDR3 DNA: TGTGCCAGCAGGACCACCCTGGGACAGGGGTTTAGGCGGTCTGGAAACACTATATATTTT

clone size: many
J gene: TRBJ1-1
D gene: .
V gene: TRBV6-4
CDR3 protein: CASKEQGLDTEAFF
CDR3 DNA: TGTGCCAGCAAGGAACAGGGACTCGACACTGAAGCTTTCTTT

clone size: few
J gene: TRBJ2-3
D gene: TRBD2
V gene: TRBV29-1
CDR3 protein: CSVRGTSGPSTDTQYF
CDR3 DNA: TGCAGCGTGAGGGGTACTAGCGGCCCTAGCACAGATACGCAGTATTTT

clone size: .
J gene: TRBJ2-3
D gene: TRBD2
V gene: TRBV7-2
CDR3 protein: CASSLGGIYTDTQYF
CDR3 DNA: TGTGCCAGCAGCTTGGGGGGGATATACACAGATACGCAGTATTTT

clone size: few
J gene: TRBJ1-5
D gene: TRBD1
V gene: TRBV29-1
CDR3 protein: CSVVTGNGNQPQHF
CDR3 DNA: TGCAGCGTGGTGACAGGGAACGGCAATCAGCCCCAGCATTTT

clone size: .
J gene: TRBJ1-1
D gene: .
V gene: TRBV11-1
CDR3 protein: CASSSRSANTEAFF
CDR3 DNA: TGTGCCAGCAGCTCCCGATCGGCGAACACTGAAGCTTTCTTT

clone size: .
J gene: TRBJ2-1
D gene: TRBD1
V gene: TRBV29-1
CDR3 protein: CSVGTGGRGEQFF
CDR3 DNA: TGCAGCGTCGGGACAGGGGGCCGTGGTGAGCAGTTCTTC

clone size: .
J gene: TRBJ2-7
D gene: .
V gene: TRBV19
CDR3 protein: CASSAEWGNEQYF
CDR3 DNA: TGTGCCAGTAGCGCAGAGTGGGGCAACGAGCAGTACTTC

clone size: few
J gene: TRBJ2-3
D gene: .
V gene: TRBV4-3
CDR3 protein: CASSQGGNPPDTQYF
CDR3 DNA: TGCGCCAGCAGCCAAGGCGGGAACCCCCCCGATACGCAGTATTTT

clone size: .
J gene: TRBJ2-7
D gene: TRBD2
V gene: TRBV18
CDR3 protein: CASSVGLAGGAYEQYF
CDR3 DNA: TGTGCCAGCTCAGTCGGACTAGCGGGAGGAGCCTACGAGCAGTACTTC

clone size: .
J gene: TRBJ2-1
D gene: .
V gene: TRBV12-3/TRBV12-4
CDR3 protein: CASSPRTGWDEQFF
CDR3 DNA: TGTGCCAGCAGTCCCCGGACCGGTTGGGATGAGCAGTTCTTC

clone size: many
J gene: TRBJ2-1
D gene: .
V gene: TRBV20-1
CDR3 protein: CSARVRRSSYNEQFF
CDR3 DNA: TGCAGTGCTAGAGTTCGACGAAGCTCATACAATGAGCAGTTCTTC

clone size: .
J gene: TRBJ2-1
D gene: .
V gene: TRBV7-9
CDR3 protein: CASSLATTTGFF
CDR3 DNA: TGTGCCAGCAGCTTAGCGACTACCACGGGATTCTTC

clone size: .
J gene: TRBJ1-4
D gene: .
V gene: TRBV6-5
CDR3 protein: CASRSWTDNEKLFF
CDR3 DNA: TGTGCCAGCAGATCATGGACAGATAATGAAAAACTGTTTTTT

clone size: .
J gene: TRBJ2-1
D gene: TRBD2
V gene: TRBV27
CDR3 protein: CASSRLAGPHNEQFF
CDR3 DNA: TGTGCCAGCAGTCGCCTAGCGGGACCTCATAATGAGCAGTTCTTC

clone size: many
J gene: TRBJ2-1
D gene: TRBD2
V gene: TRBV11-2
CDR3 protein: CASSLVRGLAGGYEQFF
CDR3 DNA: TGTGCCAGCAGCTTAGTGAGGGGACTAGCGGGAGGGTATGAGCAGTTCTTC

clone size: .
J gene: TRBJ2-7
D gene: .
V gene: TRBV29-1
CDR3 protein: CSVEWVYEQYF
CDR3 DNA: TGCAGCGTTGAGTGGGTGTACGAGCAGTACTTC

clone size: .
J gene: TRBJ2-2
D gene: .
V gene: TRBV28
CDR3 protein: CASNTPYGKGGNTGELFF
CDR3 DNA: TGTGCCAGCAACACCCCCTACGGAAAGGGGGGAAACACCGGGGAGCTGTTTTTT

clone size: .
J gene: TRBJ2-6
D gene: .
V gene: TRBV27
CDR3 protein: CASSFRGANVLTF
CDR3 DNA: TGTGCCAGCAGTTTCCGTGGGGCCAACGTCCTGACTTTC

clone size: many
J gene: TRBJ2-3
D gene: .
V gene: TRBV4-3
CDR3 protein: CASSQGGYPGVGDTQYF
CDR3 DNA: TGCGCCAGCAGCCAAGGAGGCTATCCGGGAGTAGGGGATACGCAGTATTTT

clone size: .
J gene: TRBJ2-1
D gene: .
V gene: TRBV29-1
CDR3 protein: CSVDGPSEQFF
CDR3 DNA: TGCAGCGTTGACGGGCCGTCTGAGCAGTTCTTC

clone size: many
J gene: TRBJ2-7
D gene: TRBD2
V gene: TRBV6-2/TRBV6-3
CDR3 protein: CASSPTSDPYEQYF
CDR3 DNA: TGTGCCAGCAGCCCAACTAGCGATCCCTACGAGCAGTACTTC

clone size: .
J gene: TRBJ1-5
D gene: TRBD1
V gene: TRBV7-8
CDR3 protein: CASSLGQGAHQPQHF
CDR3 DNA: TGTGCCAGCAGCTTAGGACAGGGGGCGCATCAGCCCCAGCATTTT

clone size: once
J gene: TRBJ1-2
D gene: .
V gene: TRBV28
CDR3 protein: CASSRTVNTNYGYTF
CDR3 DNA: TGTGCCAGCAGTCGGACAGTGAATACTAACTATGGCTACACCTTC

clone size: .
J gene: TRBJ2-3
D gene: .
V gene: TRBV29-1
CDR3 protein: CSADYYTDTQYF
CDR3 DNA: TGCAGCGCGGACTATTACACAGATACGCAGTATTTT

clone size: .
J gene: TRBJ2-7
D gene: TRBD2
V gene: TRBV12-3/TRBV12-4
CDR3 protein: CASSSHGLAAKGAPYEQYF
CDR3 DNA: TGTGCCAGCAGTTCCCATGGACTAGCGGCAAAGGGGGCCCCCTACGAGCAGTACTTC

clone size: many
J gene: TRBJ2-7
D gene: TRBD2
V gene: TRBV28
CDR3 protein: CASKFSGGVDEQYF
CDR3 DNA: TGTGCCAGCAAATTCAGCGGGGGTGTAGACGAGCAGTACTTC

clone size: few
J gene: TRBJ2-1
D gene: TRBD2
V gene: TRBV7-8
CDR3 protein: CASSLAKLAGGLGEQFF
CDR3 DNA: TGTGCCAGCAGCTTAGCCAAACTAGCGGGAGGGTTGGGTGAGCAGTTCTTC

clone size: .
J gene: TRBJ2-1
D gene: TRBD2
V gene: TRBV3-1
CDR3 protein: CASSLRVGLASYNEQFF
CDR3 DNA: TGTGCCAGCAGCCTACGAGTGGGACTAGCGAGCTACAATGAGCAGTTCTTC

clone size: once
J gene: TRBJ2-1
D gene: .
V gene: TRBV19
CDR3 protein: CASSIEQLGYNEQFF
CDR3 DNA: TGTGCCAGTAGTATAGAACAGTTGGGGTACAATGAGCAGTTCTTC

clone size: few
J gene: TRBJ1-2
D gene: .
V gene: TRBV5-1
CDR3 protein: CASSSGPGAGGYTF
CDR3 DNA: TGCGCCAGCAGTTCTGGGCCAGGGGCTGGTGGCTACACCTTC

clone size: few
J gene: TRBJ1-5
D gene: TRBD1
V gene: TRBV3-1
CDR3 protein: CASSRGQGNQPQHF
CDR3 DNA: TGTGCCAGCAGTCGCGGACAGGGCAATCAGCCCCAGCATTTT